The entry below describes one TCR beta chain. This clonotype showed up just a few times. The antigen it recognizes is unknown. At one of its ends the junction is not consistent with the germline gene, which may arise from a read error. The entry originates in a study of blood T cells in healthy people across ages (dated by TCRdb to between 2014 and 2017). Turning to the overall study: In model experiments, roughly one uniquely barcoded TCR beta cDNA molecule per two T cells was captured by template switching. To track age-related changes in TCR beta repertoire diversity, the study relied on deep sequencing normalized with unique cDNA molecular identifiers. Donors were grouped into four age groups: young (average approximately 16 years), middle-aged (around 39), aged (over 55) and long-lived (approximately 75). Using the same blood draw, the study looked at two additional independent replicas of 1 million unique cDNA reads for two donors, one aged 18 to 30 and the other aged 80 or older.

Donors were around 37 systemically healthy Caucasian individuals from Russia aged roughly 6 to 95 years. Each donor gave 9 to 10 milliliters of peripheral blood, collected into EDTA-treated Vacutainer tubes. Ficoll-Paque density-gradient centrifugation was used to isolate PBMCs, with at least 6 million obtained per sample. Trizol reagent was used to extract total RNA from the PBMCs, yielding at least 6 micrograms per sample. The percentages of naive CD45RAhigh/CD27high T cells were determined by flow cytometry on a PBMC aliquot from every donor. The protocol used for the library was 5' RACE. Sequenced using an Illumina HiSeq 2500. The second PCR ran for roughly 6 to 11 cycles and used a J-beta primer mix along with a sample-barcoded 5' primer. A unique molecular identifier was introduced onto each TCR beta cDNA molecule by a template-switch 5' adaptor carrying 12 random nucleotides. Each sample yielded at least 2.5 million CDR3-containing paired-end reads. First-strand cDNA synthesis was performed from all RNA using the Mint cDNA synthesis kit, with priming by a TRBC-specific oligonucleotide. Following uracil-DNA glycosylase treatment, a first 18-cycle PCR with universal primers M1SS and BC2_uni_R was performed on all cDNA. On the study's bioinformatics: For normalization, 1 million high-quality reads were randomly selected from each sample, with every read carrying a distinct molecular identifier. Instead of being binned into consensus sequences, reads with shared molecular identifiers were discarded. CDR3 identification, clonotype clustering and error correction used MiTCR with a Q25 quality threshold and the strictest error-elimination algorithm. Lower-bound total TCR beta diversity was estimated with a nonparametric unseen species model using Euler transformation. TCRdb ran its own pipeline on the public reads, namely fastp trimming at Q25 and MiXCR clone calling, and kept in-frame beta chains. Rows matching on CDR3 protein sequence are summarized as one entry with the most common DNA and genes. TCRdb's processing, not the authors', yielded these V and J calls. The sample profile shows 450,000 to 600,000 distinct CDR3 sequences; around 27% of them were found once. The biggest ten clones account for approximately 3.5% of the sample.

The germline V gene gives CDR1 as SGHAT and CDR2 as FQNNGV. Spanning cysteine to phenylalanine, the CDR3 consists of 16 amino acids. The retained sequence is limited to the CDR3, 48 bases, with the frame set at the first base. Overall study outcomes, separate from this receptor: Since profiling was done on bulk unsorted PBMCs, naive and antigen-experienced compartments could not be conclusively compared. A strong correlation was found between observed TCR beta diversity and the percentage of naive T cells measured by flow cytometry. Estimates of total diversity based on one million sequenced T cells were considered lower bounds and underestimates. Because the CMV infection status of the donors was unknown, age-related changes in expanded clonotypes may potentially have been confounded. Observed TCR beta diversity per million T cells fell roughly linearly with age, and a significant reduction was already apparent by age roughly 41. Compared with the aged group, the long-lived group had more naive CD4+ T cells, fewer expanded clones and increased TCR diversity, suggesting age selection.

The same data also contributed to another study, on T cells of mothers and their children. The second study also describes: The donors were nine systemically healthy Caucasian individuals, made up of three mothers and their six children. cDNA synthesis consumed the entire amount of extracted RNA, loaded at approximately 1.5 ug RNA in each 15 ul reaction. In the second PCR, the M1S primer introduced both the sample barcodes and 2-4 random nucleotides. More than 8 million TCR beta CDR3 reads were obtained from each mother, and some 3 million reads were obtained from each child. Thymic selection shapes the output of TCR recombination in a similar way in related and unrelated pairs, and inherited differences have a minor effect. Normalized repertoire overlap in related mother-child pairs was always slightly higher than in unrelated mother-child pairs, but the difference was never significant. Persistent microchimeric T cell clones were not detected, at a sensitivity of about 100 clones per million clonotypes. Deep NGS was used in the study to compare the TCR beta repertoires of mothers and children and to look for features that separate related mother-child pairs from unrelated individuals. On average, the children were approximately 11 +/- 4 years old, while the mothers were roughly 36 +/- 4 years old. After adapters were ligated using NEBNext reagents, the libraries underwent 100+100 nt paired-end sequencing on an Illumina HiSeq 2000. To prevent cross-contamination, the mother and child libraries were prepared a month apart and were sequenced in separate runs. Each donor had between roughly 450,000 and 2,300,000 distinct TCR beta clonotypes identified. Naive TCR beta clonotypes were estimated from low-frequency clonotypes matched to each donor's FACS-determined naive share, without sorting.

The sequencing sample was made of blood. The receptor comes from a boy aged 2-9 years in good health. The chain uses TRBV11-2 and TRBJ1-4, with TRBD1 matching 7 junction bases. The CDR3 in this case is CVSSDPDRVANEKLFF. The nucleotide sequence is TGTGTCAGCAGCGACCCAGACAGGGTGGCTAATGAAAAACTGTTTTTT.